These 23 T cell receptor beta chains were sequenced from one sample in a study of shared clonotypes between healthy human individuals (TCRdb year 2020). Library preparation used the immunoSEQ multiplex PCR assay. TCRdb took over this immuneACCESS table, retaining in-frame rearrangements with V and J assigned. Such tables are incomplete; in checked studies, under half of the missing clones stem from an unresolved V gene, and the remainder is unexplained. For this sample there are under 750,000 clones; around 77% appear just once. The top ten clonotypes cover less than 2% of the sample. The sample taken for sequencing was memory CD4+ T cells sorted from blood. The cell subset or site label here, explained by the study, means: CD45RA-negative fraction. The receptors were sampled from a young woman in good health.

The sample holds one count of this clone. J is TRBJ2-1 and V is TRBV29-1, with D possibly matching TRBD1 (6 bases). Germline values: CDR1 SQVTM, CDR2 ANQGSEA. The CDR3 covers 16 residues. Trimming took 1 base from V and 0 from J, leaving 13 bases between them. CDR3 amino acids: CSVEAGTIISYNEQFF. The CDR3, as DNA: TGCAGCGTTGAAGCGGGGACAATAATCTCCTACAATGAGCAGTTCTTC.

The chain combines TRBV6-1 with TRBJ1-1; no clear D. The CDR3 extends over 13 amino acids. The germline gives CDR1 MNHNS, CDR2 SASEGT. Trimming pared 9 bases from V and 3 bases from J, leaving 14 bases between. The CDR3 nucleotides read TGTGCCAGTACCGGGCGCCGGGACACTGAAGCTTTCTTT. Translating it yields CASTGRRDTEAFF.

The chain employs TRBV7-8 and TRBJ1-5; 11 bases line up with TRBD1. Germline CDR1 is SGHVS and CDR2 is FQNEAQ. V trimming: 1 base; J trimming: 5 bases; junction bases outside the gene matches: 4. CDR3 length: 16 residues. As DNA, the CDR3 is TGTGCCAGCAGCTTAGTGAGGACAGGGGGCGATCAGCCCCAGCATTTT. It encodes CASSLVRTGGDQPQHF.

The J gene is TRBJ2-5, the V gene TRBV7-8; 14 bases agree with TRBD2. The germline gives CDR1 SGHVS, CDR2 FQNEAQ. The CDR3 has 17 residues. Germline trimming cut 5 bases from V and 6 bases from J; bases unmatched to any gene: 11. For the CDR3, the DNA is TGTGCCAGCAGCCCACCCCCGGGGACTAGCGGGAGTAAGACCCAGTACTTC. Translating it yields CASSPPPGTSGSKTQYF.

The table lists this clone with a count of one. V and J are TRBV19 and TRBJ2-5, with TRBD2 identical over 9 bases. With 6 bases clipped from V and 3 bases from J, the junction kept 5 bases outside the gene matches. CDR1 LNHDA and CDR2 SQIVND come from the germline V gene (reference sequence). The CDR3 runs 14 residues. The CDR3 nucleotides are TGTGCCAGTAGCCGGGGACTAGCTAAAGAGACCCAGTACTTC. Its translation: CASSRGLAKETQYF.

V gene TRBV2 combines with J gene TRBJ2-2; 10 nucleotides align to TRBD2. The CDR3 covers 16 residues. J gave up 2 bases and V 2 bases, and 2 bases lay outside the gene matches. The germline gives CDR1 SNHLY, CDR2 FYNNEI. In DNA form, the CDR3 reads TGTGCCAGCAGTGAACTAGCGGGAGCTAACACCGGGGAGCTGTTTTTT. Its translation is CASSELAGANTGELFF.

As for this clone: The same CDR3 arises from other DNA sequences in this sample as well. This chain links TRBV5-5 with TRBJ2-7; D is uncertain. CDR3 length: 12 amino acids. V shed 4 bases and J shed 2 bases, with 7 bases lying between them. The V gene's germline CDR1 is SGHKS and CDR2 YYEKEE (reference sequence). CDR3 region: CASSLATYEQYF. In DNA, the CDR3 is TGTGCCAGCAGCCTGGCCACCTACGAGCAGTACTTC.

The J gene is TRBJ1-3, the V gene TRBV2; D possibly corresponds to TRBD1 (6 bases). Trimming left V 4 bases short and J 0 bases short, with 10 bases between. Germline V gene data show CDR1 as SNHLY and CDR2 as FYNNEI. This CDR3 contains 15 residues. CDR3 bases: TGTGCCAGCAGTGTGGGGGCCTTCTCTGGAAACACCATATATTTT. Encoded protein: CASSVGAFSGNTIYF.

J is TRBJ2-6 and V is TRBV27; D gene uncertain. Germline V gene data show CDR1 as MNHEY and CDR2 as SMNVEV (reference sequence). This CDR3 is 15 amino acids long. V lost 5 bases and J 4 bases, leaving 12 bases between the germline ends. CDR3 amino acids: CASSAQGTGANVLTF. CDR3 coding DNA: TGTGCCAGCAGTGCCCAAGGAACCGGGGCCAACGTCCTGACTTTC.

The V gene is TRBV28, the J gene TRBJ1-3; no clear D. The CDR3 has 14 amino acids. CDR1 MDHEN and CDR2 SYDVKM come from the germline V gene. The V end was cut by 7 bases, the J end by 3 bases, with 13 bases between. The CDR3 spells CASMPGRYGNTIYF. The CDR3 bases are TGTGCCAGCATGCCGGGGAGATATGGAAACACCATATATTTT. Drawing the rest from reference TRBV28 and TRBJ1-3, the complete variable domain is DVKVTQSSRYLVKRTGEKVFLECVQDMDHENMFWYRQDPGLGLRLIYFSYDVKMKEKGDIPEGYSVSREKKERFSLILESASTNQTSMYLCASMPGRYGNTIYFGEGSWLTVV.

This clone appeared once. The chain combines TRBV19 with TRBJ2-7; D is undetermined. Germline assignment: CDR1 LNHDA and CDR2 SQIVND (reference sequence). CDR3 length: 14 amino acids. V was trimmed by 5 bases and J by 4 bases, leaving 15 bases between them. The CDR3 here is CASSPLRNLYEQYF. CDR3 coding DNA: TGTGCCAGTAGTCCGTTGCGGAACCTTTACGAGCAGTACTTC.

The rearrangement links TRBV6-1 to TRBJ2-7; perhaps TRBD2 as D (6 bases). The V gene's germline CDR1 is MNHNS and CDR2 SASEGT. The CDR3 has 15 amino acids. Trimming took off 5 bases at V and 6 bases at J, with 20 bases between the two ends. This chain's CDR3 is CASSPEAGTYSEQYF. The CDR3 region has the DNA TGTGCCAGCAGTCCCGAGGCAGGGACTTATAGCGAGCAGTACTTC.

The V and J genes are TRBV5-4 and TRBJ2-1; possibly TRBD2 for D (6 bases). This CDR3 comprises 16 residues. V was pared by 5 bases and J by 5 bases, with 20 bases between. Germline V gene data show CDR1 as SGHNT and CDR2 as YYREEE (reference sequence). The CDR3 loop is CASSAGGMTGHNEQFF. CDR3 bases: TGTGCCAGCAGTGCTGGGGGGATGACTGGGCACAATGAGCAGTTCTTC. The entire variable domain, with the rest obtained from reference TRBV5-4 and TRBJ2-1, is as follows: ETGVTQSPTHLIKTRGQQVTLRCSSQSGHNTVSWYQQALGQGPQFIFQYYREEENGRGNFPPRFSGLQFPNYSSELNVNALELDDSALYLCASSAGGMTGHNEQFFGPGTRLTVL.

Comments on this clone: One end of the junction fails to match germline, which may point to a read error. V gene TRBV7-9 combines with J gene TRBJ2-3; the D is unclear. Germline CDR1 is SEHNR and CDR2 is FQNEAQ (reference sequence). There are 13 residues in the CDR3. Written as DNA, the CDR3 is TGTGCCAGCAGTCCGACCCCTACAGTGGAGTGGAATTTT. Translating gives CASSPTPTVEWNF. The full variable domain, rest sourced from reference TRBV7-9 and TRBJ2-3, is DTGVSQNPRHKITKRGQNVTFRCDPISEHNRLYWYRQTLGQGPEFLTYFQNEAQLEKSRLLSDRFSAERPKGSFSTLEIQRTEQGDSAMYLCASSPTPTVEWNFGPGTRLTVL.

This rearrangement joins TRBV6-1 to TRBJ2-3; TRBD2 matches 7 bases. V lost 1 base and J lost 0; bases outside the gene matches: 7. The CDR3 contains 17 residues. Germline lookup yields CDR1 MNHNS and CDR2 SASEGT. The CDR3 DNA reads TGTGCCAGCAGTGAAGGGGGTACTAGCGCTAGCACAGATACGCAGTATTTT. Translating gives CASSEGGTSASTDTQYF.

The V call is TRBV19, the J call TRBJ2-3; 10 positions match TRBD2. This CDR3 is built from 14 residues. CDR1 and CDR2 (germline): LNHDA, SQIVND (reference sequence). The J segment lost 6 bases and the V segment lost 7 bases, leaving 7 bases of the junction unmatched. The CDR3 region is CASKASGSGDTQYF. DNA for the CDR3: TGTGCCAGTAAGGCTAGCGGGAGTGGGGATACGCAGTATTTT.

This clone was seen more than once but under ten times. This chain uses TRBV28 with TRBJ1-5, with D perhaps TRBD1 (6 bases). The germline CDR1 and CDR2 sequences are MDHEN and SYDVKM. The CDR3 runs 15 residues. Trimming took 8 bases from V and 2 from J, leaving 16 bases between them. CDR3 sequence (DNA): TGTGCCAGCCACGAGGTGGGGGGCCGCAATCAGCCCCAGCATTTT. This encodes CASHEVGGRNQPQHF.

The chain joins TRBV19 to TRBJ2-5; D not resolved. Trimming removed 5 bases from V and 2 bases from J, with 12 bases in between. The germline V gene has CDR1 LNHDA and CDR2 SQIVND (reference sequence). CDR3 length: 14 amino acids. As DNA, the CDR3 is TGTGCCAGTAGTCCCCGACCTGCTCAAGAGACCCAGTACTTC. It is translated as CASSPRPAQETQYF.

The chain is built from TRBV7-7 and TRBJ2-2; weak D call: TRBD1 (5 bases). From germline, CDR1 is SSHAT and CDR2 FNYEAQ (reference sequence). This CDR3 has 15 amino acids. The V gene lost 1 base and the J gene lost 4 bases, with 10 bases spanning the gap. The CDR3: CASSLEGGATGELFF. The CDR3 DNA is TGTGCCAGCAGCTTAGAGGGTGGGGCCACCGGGGAGCTGTTTTTT.

The J gene is TRBJ1-2, the V gene TRBV6-1; D is unclear. Germline V CDR1 and CDR2: MNHNS, SASEGT. V lost 3 bases and J lost 9, with 20 bases in between. The CDR3 totals 15 residues. CDR3 DNA sequence: TGTGCCAGCAGTGATAAGGGCCAGTGGTCTATTAGCTACACCTTC. Its translation is CASSDKGQWSISYTF.

The chain has TRBV29-1 and TRBJ2-7; D gene uncertain. Trimming removed 4 bases from V and 2 bases from J, with 3 bases in between. Germline CDR1 is SQVTM and CDR2 is ANQGSEA. The CDR3 is 10 amino acids. The CDR3 sequence is CSVVTYEQYF. The CDR3 DNA follows: TGCAGCGTTGTGACCTACGAGCAGTACTTC.

This clone has more than one count but fewer than ten. The chain carries TRBV5-1 and TRBJ2-2; the D gene is possibly TRBD2 (5 bases). The CDR3 covers 15 residues. Germline loops: CDR1 SGHRS, CDR2 YFSETQ. The germline V and J ends were trimmed by 4 bases and 1 base, with 11 bases remaining between them. The CDR3, as DNA: TGCGCCAGCAGCAACGGGGTTGAGAACACCGGGGAGCTGTTTTTT. As protein: CASSNGVENTGELFF.

This clone came up many times. The gene calls are TRBV11-2 and TRBJ2-7, with 10 bases fitting TRBD1. With 4 bases clipped from V and 6 bases from J, the junction kept 3 bases outside the gene matches. The germline gives CDR1 SGHAT, CDR2 FQNNGV. The CDR3 covers 13 residues. The CDR3 loop reads CASSSWDRGEQYF. The CDR3 nucleotides are TGTGCCAGCAGCTCCTGGGACAGGGGCGAGCAGTACTTC.